This T cell receptor (beta chain) was identified in a study of T cells in Graves' hyperthyroidism and ophthalmopathy. Study context: The blood sample was taken at first diagnosis, before treatment began.

This CDR3 is 15 amino acids long. Germline values: CDR1 SGHTA, CDR2 FQGNSA. The V segment lost 1 base and the J segment 3 bases; nucleotides outside the gene matches: 4. Patients having uncontrolled infection, another autoimmune disease, pregnancy or lactation were not included. Details on this clonotype: Its specificity is unknown. A single base separates this from a much larger clone, so it may be a read error.

The study's findings and limits: The authors' 13 V-J model separated ophthalmopathy from stable hyperthyroidism. In the blood, most expanded thyroid clonotypes above 0.001 appeared as well.

The investigators amplified TCR beta CDR3 regions from RNA transcripts. A set of HTBI primers served as the primers for a first-round RT-PCR of the TCR CDR3. One entry per CDR3 protein, called by TCRdb with MiXCR from the multiplex PCR reads. This table holds 700,000 to 850,000 distinct CDR3 sequences, 30% to 40% found once. The chain couples TRBV7-2 to TRBJ2-7, with 9 positions matching TRBD2. The specimen was blood. The source of this sequence is a woman aged 40 to 50 with Graves' hyperthyroidism. The CDR3 protein is CASSLGSGRCYEQYF. The CDR3 DNA reads TGTGCCAGCAGCTTAGGGAGCGGGAGGTGCTACGAGCAGTACTTC. Full variable domain (outside the CDR3, taken from reference TRBV7-2 and TRBJ2-7): GAGVSQSPSNKVTEKGKDVELRCDPISGHTALYWYRQSLGQGLEFLIYFQGNSAPDKSGLPSDRFSAERTGGSVSTLTIQRTQQEDSAVYLCASSLGSGRCYEQYFGPGTRLTVT.